This is a list of T cell receptor beta chains from one sample in a study of T-cell reconstitution after alpha-beta-depleted transplantation in children. TCRdb used MiXCR to reprocess the PCR reads, holding one entry per CDR3 protein. In the table there are nearly 550,000 distinct CDR3 sequences, 15% to 20% of which are singletons. Sequences were derived from PBMCs from the stem cell graft donor, sampled from the stem cell graft. These receptors were taken from a human donor who donated a stem cell graft to a child with acute lymphoblastic leukemia. Each CDR3 is given with its conserved first and last residue. D genes are given only for firm matches. The size field is filled for only some rows; it gives once, few, many or a size class.

.,TRBJ2-1,TRBV20-1,TRBD2,CSATRLAESSYNEQFF,TGCAGTGCCACAAGACTAGCAGAGAGCTCCTACAATGAGCAGTTCTTC
few,TRBJ2-7,TRBV5-1,TRBD2,CASSRGGQTLYEQYF,TGCGCCAGCAGCCGGGGGGGGCAGACTCTCTACGAGCAGTACTTC
many,TRBJ1-2,TRBV5-1,.,CASSLAGRSGYTF,TGCGCCAGCAGCTTGGCAGGGAGATCCGGCTACACCTTC
once,TRBJ2-1,TRBV11-2,.,CATKGRDYNEQFF,TGTGCCACAAAGGGCAGGGATTACAATGAGCAGTTCTTC
.,TRBJ2-3,TRBV11-2,.,CASSLSALASINTDTQYF,TGTGCCAGCAGCTTATCAGCATTAGCGTCGATAAACACAGATACGCAGTATTTT
.,TRBJ2-1,TRBV3-1,.,CASSQAPGARNEQFF,TGTGCCAGCAGCCAAGCACCAGGAGCGCGCAATGAGCAGTTCTTC
.,TRBJ2-7,TRBV12-3/TRBV12-4,.,CASSFGWGDAYEQYF,TGTGCCAGCAGTTTCGGGTGGGGCGACGCATACGAGCAGTACTTC
.,TRBJ1-2,TRBV12-3/TRBV12-4,.,CASSSRGRVGNYGYTF,TGTGCCAGCAGTTCACGGGGCCGTGTGGGTAACTATGGCTACACCTTC
.,TRBJ2-3,TRBV5-1,TRBD2,CASKRDSSTDTQYF,TGCGCCAGCAAGCGGGACTCTAGCACAGATACGCAGTATTTT
few,TRBJ2-2,TRBV9,.,CASSVGLANTGELFF,TGTGCCAGCAGCGTAGGACTAGCGAACACCGGGGAGCTGTTTTTT
.,TRBJ1-1,TRBV7-9,TRBD1,CGSSVTGSAEAFF,TGTGGCAGCAGCGTGACAGGGTCCGCTGAAGCTTTCTTT
once,TRBJ2-1,TRBV7-8,.,CASSLSVQGWEQFF,TGTGCCAGCAGCTTAAGTGTACAGGGTTGGGAGCAGTTCTTC
.,TRBJ1-2,TRBV25-1,.,CASRDGGGYGYTF,TGTGCCAGTAGGGACGGGGGAGGTTATGGCTACACCTTC
.,TRBJ2-3,TRBV4-1,.,CASSLTGWVRSRYFNTDTQYF,TGCGCCAGCAGCCTCACTGGGTGGGTCCGGTCTCGATACTTCAACACAGATACGCAGTATTTT
.,TRBJ2-3,TRBV20-1,TRBD2,CSARQEAGDRADTQYF,TGCAGTGCTAGACAGGAAGCGGGAGATCGGGCAGATACGCAGTATTTT
.,TRBJ1-6,TRBV20-1,.,CSALSGGAHPLHF,TGCAGTGCCCTTTCGGGGGGAGCCCATCCCCTCCACTTT
few,TRBJ2-4,TRBV6-1,TRBD2,CASRDFTGGVVIQYF,TGTGCCAGCAGGGACTTTACGGGAGGTGTTGTCATTCAGTACTTC
.,TRBJ2-2,TRBV29-1,.,CSAHGTAPTGELFF,TGCAGCGCCCACGGGACGGCGCCAACCGGGGAGCTGTTTTTT
.,TRBJ1-2,TRBV7-8,.,CASSLYGGRANYGYTF,TGTGCCAGCAGCTTATACGGAGGGAGAGCGAACTATGGCTACACCTTC
few,TRBJ2-5,TRBV5-6,TRBD2,CASSPRTSGGPETQYF,TGTGCCAGCAGCCCCCGGACTAGCGGGGGTCCGGAGACCCAGTACTTC
few,TRBJ2-3,TRBV19,.,CASSSKRGTDTQYF,TGTGCCAGTAGTAGCAAAAGGGGCACAGATACGCAGTATTTT
few,TRBJ2-5,TRBV5-1,TRBD2,CASSPTSVPGETQYF,TGCGCCAGCAGCCCGACTAGCGTTCCTGGGGAGACCCAGTACTTC
.,TRBJ1-6,TRBV4-2,.,CASSQGGSYSPLHF,TGTGCCAGCAGCCAAGGGGGCTCTTATTCACCCCTCCACTTT
.,TRBJ1-1,TRBV29-1,TRBD1,CSVEVGQGSGEAFF,TGCAGCGTTGAAGTGGGACAGGGGTCGGGTGAAGCTTTCTTT
.,TRBJ1-5,TRBV6-1,TRBD1,CASSGDRGLGQPQHF,TGTGCCAGCAGTGGGGACAGGGGGCTAGGTCAGCCCCAGCATTTT
few,TRBJ2-7,TRBV5-1,TRBD1,CASSTGGGSYEQYF,TGCGCCAGCAGCACAGGGGGAGGATCCTACGAGCAGTACTTC
.,TRBJ1-1,TRBV3-1,.,CASSQESVAEYAEAFF,TGTGCCAGCAGCCAAGAATCTGTGGCGGAATACGCTGAAGCTTTCTTT
.,TRBJ2-7,TRBV20-1,TRBD1,CSASYDRDYEQYF,TGCAGTGCTAGTTACGACAGGGATTACGAGCAGTACTTC
.,TRBJ2-4,TRBV5-1,TRBD1,CASSLSGQGVRNIQYF,TGCGCCAGCAGCTTATCGGGACAGGGGGTTAGAAACATTCAGTACTTC
few,TRBJ2-7,TRBV30,TRBD2,CAWIPGTSVYEQYF,TGTGCCTGGATTCCCGGGACTAGCGTCTACGAGCAGTACTTC
few,TRBJ2-7,TRBV10-3,TRBD1,CAISGTGGAYEQYF,TGTGCCATCTCCGGGACAGGGGGCGCCTACGAGCAGTACTTC